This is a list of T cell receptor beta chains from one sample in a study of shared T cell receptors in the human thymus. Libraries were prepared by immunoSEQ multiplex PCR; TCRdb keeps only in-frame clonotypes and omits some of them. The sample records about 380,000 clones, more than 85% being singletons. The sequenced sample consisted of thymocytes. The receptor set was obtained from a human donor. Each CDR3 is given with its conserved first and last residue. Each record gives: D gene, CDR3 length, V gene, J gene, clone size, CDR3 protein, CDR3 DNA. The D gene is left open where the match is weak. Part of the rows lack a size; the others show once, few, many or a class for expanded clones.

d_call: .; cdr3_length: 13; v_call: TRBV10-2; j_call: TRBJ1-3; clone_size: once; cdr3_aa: CASSRSSGNTIYF; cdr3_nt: TGCGCCAGCAGTCGCAGCTCTGGAAACACCATATATTTT
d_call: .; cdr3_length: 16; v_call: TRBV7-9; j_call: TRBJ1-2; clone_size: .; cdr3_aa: CASSPIRDRRNYGYTF; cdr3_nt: TGTGCCAGCAGCCCCATTAGGGACCGAAGAAACTATGGCTACACCTTC
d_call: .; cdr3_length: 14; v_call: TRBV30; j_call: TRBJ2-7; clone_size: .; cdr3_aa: CAWSVGDPTYEQYF; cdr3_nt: TGTGCCTGGAGTGTGGGGGACCCTACCTACGAGCAGTACTTC
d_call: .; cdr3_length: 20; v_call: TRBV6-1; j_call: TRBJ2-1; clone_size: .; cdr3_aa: CASSEAPVVQGWRILNEQFF; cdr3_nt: TGTGCCAGCAGTGAAGCGCCTGTCGTACAGGGTTGGCGCATACTCAATGAGCAGTTCTTC
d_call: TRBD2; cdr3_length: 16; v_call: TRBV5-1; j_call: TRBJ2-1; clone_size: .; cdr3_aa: CASSASGGRAMNEQFF; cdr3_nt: TGCGCCAGCAGCGCGTCAGGCGGGAGGGCGATGAATGAGCAGTTCTTC
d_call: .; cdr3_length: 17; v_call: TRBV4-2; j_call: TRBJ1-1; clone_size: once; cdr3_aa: CASSQDGSEQPNTEAFF; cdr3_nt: TGTGCCAGCAGCCAAGATGGATCCGAACAGCCGAACACTGAAGCTTTCTTT
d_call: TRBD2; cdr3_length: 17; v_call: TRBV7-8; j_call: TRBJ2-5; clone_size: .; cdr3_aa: CASSLKTSGRAGETQYF; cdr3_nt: TGTGCCAGCAGCTTAAAGACTAGCGGGAGGGCAGGAGAGACCCAGTACTTC
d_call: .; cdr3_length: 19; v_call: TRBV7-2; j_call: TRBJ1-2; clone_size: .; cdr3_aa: CASSSRRWGRGALNYGYTF; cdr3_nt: TGTGCCAGCAGCTCCCGCAGGTGGGGCAGGGGCGCCCTTAACTATGGCTACACCTTC
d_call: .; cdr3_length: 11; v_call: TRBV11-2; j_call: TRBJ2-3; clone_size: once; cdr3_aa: CASSLTDTQYF; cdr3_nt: TGTGCCAGCAGCCTGACAGATACGCAGTATTTT
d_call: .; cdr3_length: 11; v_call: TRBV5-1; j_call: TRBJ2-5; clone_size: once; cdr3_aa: CASSSSATQYF; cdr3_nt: TGCGCCAGCAGCTCCAGCGCAACCCAGTACTTC
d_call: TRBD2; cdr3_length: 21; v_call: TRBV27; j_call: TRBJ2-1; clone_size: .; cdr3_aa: CASSFTPSSVKLAGGYNEQFF; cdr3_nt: TGTGCCAGCAGTTTTACCCCATCCTCCGTGAAACTAGCGGGAGGATACAATGAGCAGTTCTTC
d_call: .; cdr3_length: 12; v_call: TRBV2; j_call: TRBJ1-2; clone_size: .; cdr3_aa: CASRRGTDGYTF; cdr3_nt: TGTGCCAGCAGGAGAGGAACGGATGGCTACACCTTC
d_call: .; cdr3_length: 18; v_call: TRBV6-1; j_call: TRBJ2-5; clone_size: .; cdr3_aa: CASSENALEYASQETQYF; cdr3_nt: TGTGCCAGCAGTGAAAACGCTTTGGAGTACGCGTCCCAAGAGACCCAGTACTTC
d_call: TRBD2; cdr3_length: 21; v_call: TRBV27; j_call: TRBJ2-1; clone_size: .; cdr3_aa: CASSLCRPASGSLDRNNEQFF; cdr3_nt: TGTGCCAGCAGTTTATGTCGGCCGGCTAGCGGGAGCCTCGATAGGAACAATGAGCAGTTCTTC
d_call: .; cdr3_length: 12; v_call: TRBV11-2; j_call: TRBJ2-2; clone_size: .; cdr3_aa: CASRDTTGELFF; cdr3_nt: TGTGCCAGCAGGGACACCACCGGGGAGCTGTTTTTT
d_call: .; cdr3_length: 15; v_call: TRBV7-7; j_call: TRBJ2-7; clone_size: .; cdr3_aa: CASSLGEGRSYEQYF; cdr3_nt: TGTGCTAGCAGCTTAGGAGAGGGCCGATCCTACGAGCAGTACTTC
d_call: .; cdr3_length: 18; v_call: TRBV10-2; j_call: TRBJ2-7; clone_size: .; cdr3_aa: CASSESSSSQPPRYEQYF; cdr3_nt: TGCGCCAGCAGTGAGTCTTCTAGCTCCCAACCACCCCGCTACGAGCAGTACTTC
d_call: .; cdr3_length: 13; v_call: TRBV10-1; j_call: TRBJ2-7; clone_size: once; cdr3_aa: CASSEYGAYEQYF; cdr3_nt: TGCGCCAGCAGTGAGTACGGAGCCTACGAGCAGTACTTC
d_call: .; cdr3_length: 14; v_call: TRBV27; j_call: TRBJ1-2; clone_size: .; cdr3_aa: CASSPSGGGGGYTF; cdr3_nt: TGTGCCAGCAGTCCCTCGGGGGGCGGGGGTGGCTACACCTTC
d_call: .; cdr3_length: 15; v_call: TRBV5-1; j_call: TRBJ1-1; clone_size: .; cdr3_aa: CASSSLRFWRTEAFF; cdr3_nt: TGCGCCAGCAGCTCGCTACGATTCTGGCGCACTGAAGCTTTCTTT
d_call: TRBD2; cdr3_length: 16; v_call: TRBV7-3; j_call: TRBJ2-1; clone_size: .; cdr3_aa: CASSLTGTSGTNEQFF; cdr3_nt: TGTGCCAGCAGCTTAACAGGAACTAGCGGGACCAATGAGCAGTTCTTC
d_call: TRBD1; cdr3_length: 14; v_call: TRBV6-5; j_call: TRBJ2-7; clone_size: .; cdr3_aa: CASSLDRESYEQYF; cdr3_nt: TGTGCCAGCAGCCTGGACAGGGAATCCTACGAGCAGTACTTC
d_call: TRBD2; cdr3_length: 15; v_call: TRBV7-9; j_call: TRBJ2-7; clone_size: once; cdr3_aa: CASSTGTTRTYEQYF; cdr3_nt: TGTGCCAGCAGCACGGGGACTACTAGAACCTACGAGCAGTACTTC
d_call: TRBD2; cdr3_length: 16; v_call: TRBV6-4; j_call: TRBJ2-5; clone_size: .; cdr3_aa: CASSPHEAGVRETQYF; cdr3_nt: TGTGCCAGCAGCCCCCACGAAGCGGGAGTGAGGGAGACCCAGTACTTC
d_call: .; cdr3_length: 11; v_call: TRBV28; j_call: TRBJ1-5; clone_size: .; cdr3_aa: CASSHYQPQHF; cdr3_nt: TGTGCCAGCAGTCATTATCAGCCCCAGCATTTT